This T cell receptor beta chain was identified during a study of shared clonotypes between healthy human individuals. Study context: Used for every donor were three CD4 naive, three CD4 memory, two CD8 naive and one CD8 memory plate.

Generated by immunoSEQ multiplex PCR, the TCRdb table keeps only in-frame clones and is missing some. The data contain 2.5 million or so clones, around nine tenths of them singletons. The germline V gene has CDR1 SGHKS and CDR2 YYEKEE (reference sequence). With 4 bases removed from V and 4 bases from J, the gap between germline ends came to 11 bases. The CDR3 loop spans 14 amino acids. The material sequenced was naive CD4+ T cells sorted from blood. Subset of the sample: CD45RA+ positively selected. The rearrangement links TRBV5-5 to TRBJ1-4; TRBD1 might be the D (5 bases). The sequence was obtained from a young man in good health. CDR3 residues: CASSPGPLNEKLFF. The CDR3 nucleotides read TGTGCCAGCAGCCCGGGACCGCTTAATGAAAAACTGTTTTTT.